The 21 T cell receptor beta chains in this list originate from one sample, sequenced in a study of blood T cell repertoires in COVID-19. TCRdb keeps only in-frame clones here, not all; method: immunoSEQ multiplex PCR. The sample has approximately 360,000 clones, approximately 88% seen once. Sequencing was carried out using peripheral blood. All receptors come from a middle-aged man with acute or convalescent COVID-19.

The chain recombines TRBV6-5 with TRBJ1-6; 7 bases match TRBD1. Unmatched junction bases numbered 6, after V lost 3 bases and J lost 7 bases. Germline lookup yields CDR1 MNHEY and CDR2 SVGAGI. The CDR3 totals 15 residues. CDR3 region: CASSYGQGVNSPLHF. Here the CDR3 DNA reads TGTGCCAGCAGTTATGGGCAGGGGGTCAATTCACCCCTCCACTTT.

V usage is TRBV7-3 and J usage is TRBJ2-5; 8 positions match TRBD1. CDR3 length equals 13 residues. J gave up 6 bases and V 1 base, and 1 base lay outside the gene matches. Looked up from germline, CDR1 is SGHTA and CDR2 is FQGTGA. This chain's CDR3 is CASSLNRGKTQYF. The CDR3 DNA reads TGTGCCAGCAGCTTAAACAGGGGGAAGACCCAGTACTTC.

V usage is TRBV5-1 and J usage is TRBJ1-1, with 7 nucleotides matching TRBD1. Germline trimming cut 4 bases from V and 4 bases from J; bases unmatched to any gene: 7. The CDR3 has 14 amino acids. Germline assignment: CDR1 SGHRS and CDR2 YFSETQ. The CDR3 DNA follows: TGCGCCAGCAGCCCAAAACAGGGGCGCACTGAAGCTTTCTTT. Its protein is CASSPKQGRTEAFF.

The chain employs TRBV6-1 and TRBJ2-5; D possibly corresponds to TRBD2 (6 bases). The CDR3 is made up of 15 amino acids. The germline V and J ends were trimmed by 0 bases and 2 bases, with 10 bases remaining between them. Germline V CDR1 and CDR2: MNHNS, SASEGT. The CDR3 nucleotides read TGTGCCAGCAGTGAAGCACTCGGGGGACAAGAGACCCAGTACTTC. As protein: CASSEALGGQETQYF.

The chain carries TRBV27 and TRBJ2-1; no firm D call. Trimming shortened V by 3 bases and J by 0 bases, and 9 bases separated the two germline ends. The germline CDR1 and CDR2 sequences are MNHEY and SMNVEV (reference sequence). The CDR3 covers 15 residues. In nucleotides, the CDR3 is TGTGCCAGCAGTTTGGGCTTCAACTCCTACAATGAGCAGTTCTTC. This sequence encodes CASSLGFNSYNEQFF.

The V gene is TRBV10-3, the J gene TRBJ1-1; 7 nucleotides agree with TRBD1. The CDR3 is 12 residues long. Germline CDR1 is ENHRY and CDR2 is SYGVKD. V dropped 11 bases and J dropped 4; count of bases not matched to a gene: 7. This chain's CDR3 is CAAGAGGTEAFF. CDR3 in DNA: TGTGCCGCAGGGGCAGGGGGCACTGAAGCTTTCTTT.

The CDR3 spells CASSPGTYGASTEAFF. CDR3 DNA: TGTGCCAGCAGTCCCGGGACATACGGAGCAAGCACTGAAGCTTTCTTT. V gene TRBV6-6 combines with J gene TRBJ1-1, with D tentatively TRBD1 (6 bases). The CDR3 loop spans 16 amino acids. V was shortened by 5 bases and J by 4 bases, with 20 bases between the two germline ends. The V gene's germline CDR1 is MNHNY and CDR2 SVGAGI (reference sequence).

The chain employs TRBV28 and TRBJ1-4; 7 positions match TRBD1. Looked up from germline, CDR1 is MDHEN and CDR2 is SYDVKM. CDR3 length: 17 amino acids. V was clipped by 2 bases and J by 2 bases; unmatched bases: 8. The DNA for the CDR3 is TGTGCCAGCAGTTTACTCACAGGGGTTTTGACTAATGAAAAACTGTTTTTT. Translation gives CASSLLTGVLTNEKLFF.

The chain carries TRBV6-1 and TRBJ2-3; TRBD2 aligns across 10 bases. Germline CDR1 and CDR2: MNHNS and SASEGT. With V trimmed by 3 bases and J by 1 base, 10 bases remained unmatched. This CDR3 region has 18 residues. The chain's CDR3 is CASSEGLARPYRTDTQYF. The CDR3 DNA sequence: TGTGCCAGCAGTGAGGGACTAGCGCGACCCTACCGCACAGATACGCAGTATTTT.

This chain uses TRBV29-1 with TRBJ1-1; D unclear. The length of the CDR3 is 13 residues. The ends were cut back, 0 bases at V and 2 bases at J, with 7 bases in the middle. CDR1 SQVTM and CDR2 ANQGSEA come from the germline V gene. The CDR3 reads CSVEEARNTEAFF. CDR3 bases: TGCAGCGTTGAAGAGGCACGCAACACTGAAGCTTTCTTT.

V gene TRBV30 combines with J gene TRBJ2-5; 7 bases align to TRBD2. V lost 0 bases to trimming and J lost 4 bases; unmatched junction nucleotides: 5. This CDR3 comprises 14 residues. Germline CDR1 GTSNPN, CDR2 SVGIG (reference sequence). CDR3 amino acids: CAWSVGPSGETQYF. The DNA of the CDR3 is TGTGCCTGGAGTGTTGGTCCTAGCGGAGAGACCCAGTACTTC.

The chain is built from TRBV21-1 and TRBJ2-7; the table's D call, TRBD2, has no DNA check behind it. TRBV21-1 is labeled a pseudogene. CDR3 size: 14 residues. The CDR3 sequence: CASSNRSHPHEQYF. DNA of the CDR3: TGTGCCAGCAGCAATCGGAGCCATCCCCACGAGCAGTACTTC.

The rearrangement links TRBV5-8 to TRBJ2-7, with D maybe TRBD1 (6 bases). V shed 4 bases and J shed 4 bases, with 24 bases lying between them. Germline V gene lookup returns CDR1 SGHTS and CDR2 YDEGEE. The CDR3 extends over 17 amino acids. CDR3 DNA: TGTGCCAGCAGCATGGAATACGACAGGTGGGGAAAATACGAGCAGTACTTC. Its protein product is CASSMEYDRWGKYEQYF.

The J gene is TRBJ1-5, the V gene TRBV27; the D is unclear. Germline CDR1 is MNHEY and CDR2 is SMNVEV (reference sequence). The V end lost 4 bases, the J end lost 6 bases, and 10 bases lay between the germline ends. The CDR3 loop spans 13 amino acids. The CDR3 DNA is TGTGCCAGCAGTTCCGAGAGTGGTCAGCCCCAGCATTTT. It encodes CASSSESGQPQHF.

The V call is TRBV6-5, the J call TRBJ2-7, with 7 positions matching TRBD1. CDR3 length equals 13 residues. V dropped 6 bases and J dropped 4; count of bases not matched to a gene: 6. Germline V gives CDR1 MNHEY, CDR2 SVGAGI. CDR3 protein: CASRAGGSYEQYF. The CDR3, as DNA: TGTGCCAGCAGAGCAGGGGGATCGTACGAGCAGTACTTC.

To note about this clone: Sequence at one end of the junction differs from germline and may be a read error. The chain links TRBV5-4 to TRBJ2-1; weak D call: TRBD2 (5 bases). CDR1 is SGHNT, CDR2 YYREEE, per germline (reference sequence). CDR3 length equals 16 residues. CDR3: CASTSRTSPIYDEQFF. The CDR3 region has the DNA TGTGCCAGCACCAGCCGGACTTCCCCGATCTACGATGAGCAGTTCTTC.

The chain couples TRBV7-2 to TRBJ2-1, with D perhaps TRBD2 (6 bases). The CDR3 sequence is 16 residues long. V gave up 2 bases and J gave up 7 bases, with 18 bases separating them. Germline V lookup: CDR1 SGHTA, CDR2 FQGNSA. CDR3 bases: TGTGCCAGCAGCTTAAGTCGGCTAGCGAGTAATAATGAGCAGTTCTTC. Encoded protein: CASSLSRLASNNEQFF.

This clone was counted once. The J gene is TRBJ2-2, the V gene TRBV9; the match to TRBD2 covers 7 bases. V lost 4 bases and J lost 3; bases outside the gene matches: 12. This CDR3 region has 17 residues. In germline, CDR1 is SGDLS, CDR2 YYNGEE. This CDR3 reads CASSLMGGSVDTGELFF. The CDR3 DNA follows: TGTGCCAGCAGCCTTATGGGGGGGTCCGTCGACACCGGGGAGCTGTTTTTT.

The rearrangement links TRBV6-2 or TRBV6-3 to TRBJ1-6, with 7 bases lining up with TRBD1. The CDR3 sequence is 15 residues long. Germline V gives CDR1 MNHEY, CDR2 SVGEGT. Trimming cost V 0 bases and J 6 bases; bases outside gene matches: 2. The CDR3 here is CASSYSAGGNSPLHF. The CDR3 nucleotides are TGTGCCAGCAGTTACTCGGCAGGGGGTAATTCACCCCTCCACTTT.

The V gene is TRBV5-3, the J gene TRBJ2-3; TRBD1 agrees at 9 bases. TRBV5-3 is noted as an ORF with a role that remains uncertain. CDR3 length: 13 amino acids. The V gene end was trimmed by 3 bases and the J gene end by 9 bases; junction bases not matched to a gene: 5. The CDR3 nucleotides read TGTGCCAGAAGCTACCGCGGACAGGGGACGCAGTATTTT. It codes for CARSYRGQGTQYF.

This rearrangement joins TRBV6-2 or TRBV6-3 to TRBJ2-6; no firm D call. The V gene's germline CDR1 is MNHEY and CDR2 SVGEGT. The CDR3 extends over 15 amino acids. V lost 3 bases to trimming and J lost 1 base, with 7 bases between them. The CDR3: CASSYGSSGANVLTF. The CDR3 nucleotides read TGTGCCAGCAGTTATGGCTCTTCTGGGGCCAACGTCCTGACTTTC.